Each of the 26 T cell receptor beta chains below was sequenced from the same sample in a study of OX40 agonist ivuxolimab in advanced cancers. Repertoires were generated with immunoSEQ multiplex PCR, while TCRdb's copy carries only in-frame clones and drops some. The sample has tens of thousands of clones; roughly 87% are singletons. This specimen was CD4+ or CD8+ T cells sorted from blood, taken in a trial of the OX40 agonist ivuxolimab. These receptors all come from an adult with an advanced solid tumor such as melanoma, head and neck, liver or kidney cancer.

The chain joins TRBV10-3 to TRBJ2-1; no definite D call. The germline V gene has CDR1 ENHRY and CDR2 SYGVKD. The CDR3 length is 13 residues. Trimming took 3 bases from V and 4 from J, leaving 7 bases between them. The CDR3 sequence is CAISDVGYNEQFF. CDR3 DNA: TGTGCCATCAGTGATGTGGGGTACAATGAGCAGTTCTTC.

J is TRBJ2-1 and V is TRBV7-8, with D hard to call. Trimming left V 2 bases short and J 0 bases short, with 11 bases between. The CDR3 is made up of 16 amino acids. The germline CDR1 and CDR2 sequences are SGHVS and FQNEAQ. The CDR3: CASSLLSTSSYNEQFF. Written as DNA, the CDR3 is TGTGCCAGCAGCTTATTGAGTACGAGCTCCTACAATGAGCAGTTCTTC.

The chain links TRBV27 to TRBJ2-3, with 12 nucleotides matching TRBD2. The length of the CDR3 is 17 residues. Germline V CDR1 and CDR2: MNHEY, SMNVEV (reference sequence). The J segment lost 3 bases and the V segment lost 6 bases, leaving 10 bases of the junction unmatched. The CDR3 loop reads CASSWGLAGGPTDTQYF. CDR3 DNA: TGTGCCAGCAGCTGGGGCCTAGCGGGAGGGCCGACAGATACGCAGTATTTT.

The V gene is TRBV18, the J gene TRBJ2-7, with unresolved D. Germline V CDR1 and CDR2: KGHSH, LQKENI. The V end was cut by 3 bases, the J end by 0 bases, with 3 bases between. The CDR3 is made up of 12 amino acids. Here the CDR3 reads CASSPDSYEQYF. The CDR3 DNA reads TGTGCCAGCTCACCGGACTCCTACGAGCAGTACTTC.

A single count supports this clone. The CDR3 region has the DNA TGTGCCAGCAGCCCCCCACTAGCAAACGAGCAGTACTTC. Its protein is CASSPPLANEQYF. V gene TRBV5-5 combines with J gene TRBJ2-7, with TRBD2 as a possible D gene (6 bases). The CDR3 has 13 residues. Germline loops: CDR1 SGHKS, CDR2 YYEKEE (reference sequence). Between the trimmed V and J ends, which lost 4 bases and 5 bases, there was a span of 13 bases. The whole variable domain, filled in from reference TRBV5-5 and TRBJ2-7, reads DAGVTQSPTHLIKTRGQQVTLRCSPISGHKSVSWYQQVLGQGPQFIFQYYEKEERGRGNFPDRFSARQFPNYSSELNVNALLLGDSALYLCASSPPLANEQYFGPGTRLTVT.

The chain links TRBV4-2 to TRBJ2-7; D perhaps matches TRBD2 (6 bases). This CDR3 region has 18 residues. Germline V gives CDR1 LGHNA, CDR2 YNFKEQ. Trimming took off 4 bases at V and 1 base at J, with 23 bases between the two ends. The CDR3 coding sequence is TGTGCCAGCAGCCCTACGCGGGCGGCTAGCGCCGAGTCCTACGAGCAGTACTTC. This sequence encodes CASSPTRAASAESYEQYF.

The chain employs TRBV28 and TRBJ2-7, with 7 bases fitting TRBD1. The V gene end was trimmed by 6 bases and the J gene end by 2 bases; junction bases not matched to a gene: 10. Per the germline V gene, CDR1 is MDHEN and CDR2 is SYDVKM. The CDR3 extends over 15 amino acids. CDR3 residues: CASRALGQITYEQYF. The CDR3 DNA follows: TGTGCCAGCAGAGCTTTGGGACAGATCACCTACGAGCAGTACTTC.

V is TRBV27 and J is TRBJ2-3; D may correspond to TRBD1 or TRBD2 (6 bases each). This CDR3 is 17 amino acids long. In germline, CDR1 is MNHEY, CDR2 SMNVEV (reference sequence). The ends were cut back, 0 bases at V and 1 base at J, with 14 bases in the middle. CDR3 nucleotides: TGTGCCAGCAGTTTATCGAGAACAGGGAGGCGCACAGATACGCAGTATTTT. Translated: CASSLSRTGRRTDTQYF.

The chain couples TRBV7-6 to TRBJ2-1, with TRBD1 identical over 7 bases. The V gene's germline CDR1 is SGHVS and CDR2 FNYEAQ. V lost 0 bases to trimming and J lost 6 bases; unmatched junction nucleotides: 5. The CDR3 has 15 residues. The chain's CDR3 is CASSLAITGVNEQFF. In DNA, the CDR3 is TGTGCCAGCAGCTTAGCGATTACAGGGGTCAATGAGCAGTTCTTC.

The rearrangement joins TRBV18 to TRBJ2-7; 8 positions agree with TRBD1. Germline CDR1 is KGHSH and CDR2 is LQKENI. The trim removed 6 bases at V and 6 bases at J, leaving 10 bases unmatched. The CDR3 totals 14 residues. The CDR3 DNA sequence: TGTGCCAGCTCTCCTCGGACAGGGCCCGGCGAGCAGTACTTC. It encodes CASSPRTGPGEQYF.

The chain combines TRBV21-1 with TRBJ2-1; the table's D call TRBD1 went unverified against the DNA. TRBV21-1 is a pseudogene. The CDR3 is 21 amino acids. The CDR3 DNA reads TGTGCCAGCCCCGTTCTCAACACAGGGGGAGGCTCTCGGGTCTTTCACAATGAGCAGTTCTTC. Translated, it gives CASPVLNTGGGSRVFHNEQFF.

The rearrangement joins TRBV11-2 to TRBJ2-7, with 8 bases fitting TRBD1. V shed 3 bases and J 2 bases; nucleotides not matched to a gene: 6. The CDR3 extends over 15 amino acids. CDR1 and CDR2 (germline): SGHAT, FQNNGV. CDR3 bases: TGTGCCAGCAGCTTGAACAGGGGGGACGCCTACGAGCAGTACTTC. Amino acids: CASSLNRGDAYEQYF. The full variable domain, completed using reference TRBV11-2 and TRBJ2-7, is EAGVAQSPRYKIIEKRQSVAFWCNPISGHATLYWYQQILGQGPKLLIQFQNNGVVDDSQLPKDRFSAERLKGVDSTLKIQPAKLEDSAVYLCASSLNRGDAYEQYFGPGTRLTVT.

The J gene is TRBJ2-2, the V gene TRBV19, with a tentative D call TRBD1 (5 bases). The CDR3 covers 15 residues. The germline gives CDR1 LNHDA, CDR2 SQIVND (reference sequence). V dropped 2 bases and J dropped 6 bases, with 13 bases sitting between them. The CDR3 protein is CASSINLQAPGELFF. The DNA for the CDR3 is TGTGCCAGTAGTATAAATTTACAGGCCCCCGGGGAGCTGTTTTTT.

The chain carries TRBV30 and TRBJ1-1; D not certain. The CDR3 runs to 13 residues. Germline V gene lookup returns CDR1 GTSNPN and CDR2 SVGIG (reference sequence). V lost 0 bases and J 1 base, leaving 6 bases between the germline ends. CDR3: CAWSVRRNTEAFF. CDR3 sequence (DNA): TGTGCCTGGAGTGTACGGCGGAACACTGAAGCTTTCTTT.

The genes are TRBV6-1 and TRBJ1-1; 7 bases agree with TRBD1. Losses at the gene ends were 0 bases for V and 4 bases for J; bases not matched to a gene: 5. This CDR3 spans 15 amino acids. CDR1 is MNHNS and CDR2 is SASEGT in the germline V gene. CDR3 loop: CASSEAGRGATEAFF. CDR3 nucleotide sequence: TGTGCCAGCAGTGAAGCAGGCAGGGGGGCCACTGAAGCTTTCTTT.

The sample holds a few counts of this clone. This chain uses TRBV27 with TRBJ1-1; D gene unclear. CDR3 length equals 11 residues. Germline loops: CDR1 MNHEY, CDR2 SMNVEV (reference sequence). Trimming took off 8 bases at V and 4 bases at J, with 8 bases between the two ends. The CDR3, as DNA: TGTGCCAGCGGGCAAGGCACTGAAGCTTTCTTT. This encodes CASGQGTEAFF.

The chain employs TRBV28 and TRBJ2-7; D ambiguous. This CDR3 has 14 amino acids. V was clipped by 1 base and J by 3 bases, with 10 bases between them. Germline assignment: CDR1 MDHEN and CDR2 SYDVKM. CDR3 DNA: TGTGCCAGCAGTTTATCGGCCTTAAACTACGAGCAGTACTTC. Amino acid sequence: CASSLSALNYEQYF.

This CDR3 is CASELRTRLKNEKLFF. The CDR3 bases are TGTGCCAGCGAACTGAGGACACGGCTCAAGAATGAAAAACTGTTTTTT. V and J are TRBV28 and TRBJ1-4; TRBD1 might be the D (5 bases). The CDR3 runs to 16 residues. The germline V gene has CDR1 MDHEN and CDR2 SYDVKM. V lost 8 bases, J lost 5 bases, and 21 bases lay in between.

V gene TRBV7-2 combines with J gene TRBJ1-1; the match to TRBD1 covers 8 bases. The CDR3 is 14 residues long. Germline V gene sequence: CDR1 SGHTA, CDR2 FQGNSA. The ends lost 3 bases at V and 6 bases at J; junction bases unmatched: 6. The chain's CDR3 is CASSFGQGGAEAFF. The CDR3 bases are TGTGCCAGCAGCTTTGGACAGGGAGGGGCTGAAGCTTTCTTT.

The V and J genes are TRBV6-5 and TRBJ2-3; D is ambiguous. The CDR3 runs to 11 residues. CDR1 is MNHEY, CDR2 SVGAGI, per germline. V lost 7 bases to trimming and J lost 6 bases, with 8 bases between them. The DNA of the CDR3 is TGTGCCAGCACGTCCCTTGATACGCAGTATTTT. It is translated as CASTSLDTQYF.

This clone has just one count. The chain combines TRBV11-1 with TRBJ2-3; 10 positions agree with TRBD1. Trimming at V came to 5 bases and at J to 3 bases, leaving 5 bases not matched to a gene. The CDR3 loop spans 15 amino acids. CDR1 and CDR2 from the germline V gene are SGHAT and FQDESV (reference sequence). The CDR3 nucleotides read TGTGCCAGCAGCCCGGGACAGGGGTTGACAGATACGCAGTATTTT. The encoded protein is CASSPGQGLTDTQYF.

This chain links TRBV21-1 with TRBJ1-5; the table's D call, TRBD1, was not checked against the DNA. TRBV21-1 is annotated as a pseudogene. The CDR3 extends over 18 amino acids. The CDR3 DNA reads TGTGCCAGCAGCAATGGGGACAGGGGTAGGGGAAGCAATCAGCCCCAGCATTTT. Amino acids: CASSNGDRGRGSNQPQHF.

The chain employs TRBV18 and TRBJ2-6; D gene unclear. There are 16 residues in the CDR3. Germline CDR1 and CDR2: KGHSH and LQKENI. Trimming took 6 bases from V and 0 from J, leaving 12 bases between them. The CDR3 nucleotides are TGTGCCAGCTCTCTGACTCGTCCCTCTGGGGCCAACGTCCTGACTTTC. This translates into CASSLTRPSGANVLTF.

The CDR3 DNA sequence: TGTGCCAGCTCACTGGGACAGGCACGCTATAATTCACCCCTCCACTTT. It codes for CASSLGQARYNSPLHF. This chain links TRBV18 with TRBJ1-6, with TRBD1 matching 8 bases. Germline trimming cut 4 bases from V and 3 bases from J; bases unmatched to any gene: 5. Germline CDR1 reads KGHSH; CDR2 reads LQKENI. There are 16 residues in the CDR3.

The chain is built from TRBV11-3 and TRBJ2-3, with 11 bases matching TRBD2. Germline V gene sequence: CDR1 SGHNT, CDR2 YENEEA. The CDR3 has 15 residues. The V and J ends lost 1 base and 3 bases, in that order; junction bases with no gene match: 0. This CDR3 reads CASSLVAGGTDTQYF. The CDR3 DNA is TGTGCCAGCAGCTTAGTAGCGGGAGGGACAGATACGCAGTATTTT.

This sequence joins TRBV11-2 and TRBJ2-5; TRBD2 agrees at 10 bases. The J call may be mistaken, given a closer DNA end match to TRBJ2-7. The germline gives CDR1 SGHAT, CDR2 FQNNGV. The CDR3 spans 15 residues. The CDR3 is CASSPGTSAAYEQYF. CDR3 sequence (DNA): TGTGCCAGCAGTCCCGGGACTAGCGCCGCCTACGAGCAGTACTTC.